This T cell receptor beta chain was recovered during a study of blood T cell repertoires in COVID-19. Study summary: T cells, B-cell-depleted T cells, or PBMCs provided the cDNA or gDNA that served as material.

Details on this clone: The sample holds other DNA sequences that translate to the same CDR3.

V was pared by 0 bases and J by 4 bases, with 2 bases of the junction left unmatched. CDR3 length: 14 amino acids. Per the germline V gene, CDR1 is SGHRS and CDR2 is YFSETQ. Sequencing was performed with immunoSEQ multiplex PCR; in TCRdb, only in-frame clones are kept and a portion is missing. The sample consists of 200,000 to 250,000 clones, around 84% of them appearing once. The chain carries TRBV5-1 and TRBJ2-7; 9 positions agree with TRBD1. Sequences were obtained from PBMCs or T cells enriched from blood (not recorded which). This TCR derives from a woman aged 40 to 55 who had recovered from COVID-19. CDR3 sequence (DNA): TGCGCCAGCAGCTTGGACAGGGGGCCTTACGAGCAGTACTTC. It translates to CASSLDRGPYEQYF. The variable domain in full, with the rest retrieved from reference TRBV5-1 and TRBJ2-7, is KAGVTQTPRYLIKTRGQQVTLSCSPISGHRSVSWYQQTPGQGLQFLFEYFSETQRNKGNFPGRFSGRQFSNSRSEMNVSTLELGDSALYLCASSLDRGPYEQYFGPGTRLTVT.